The clone carrying this TCR beta chain showed up just once. This entry belongs to a study of blood T cell repertoires in COVID-19. Study at large: COVID-19 samples from acute and convalescent phases originated in the United States, Italy and Spain.

As handled by the study authors: Estimates of nucleated cell counts were drawn from the amplification of reference gene primers. The assay was immunoSEQ multiplex PCR, and TCRdb's table has in-frame clones only and misses some. Clone size and V and J calls were adopted from that table, with D and trimming inferred from the DNA. The profile covers 100,000 to 150,000 clones, with about 80% appearing a single time and approximately 2.4% taken by the ten largest. Trimming took 1 base from V and 6 from J, leaving 12 bases between them. The CDR3 runs 14 residues. CDR1 is LGHNA and CDR2 is YNFKEQ in the germline V gene. Residents of approximately 25 US areas, aged about 18 to 95 years, made up the participants. Categorization into cohorts depended on clinical history that participants reported.

The TCR originated in a man aged 35 to 55 with acute COVID-19. The J gene is TRBJ1-1, the V gene TRBV4-2; D uncertain. The sequenced sample consisted of PBMCs or T cells enriched from blood (not recorded which). The CDR3 loop is CASSQVGRDPEAFF. DNA for the CDR3: TGTGCCAGCAGCCAAGTGGGGAGGGATCCTGAAGCTTTCTTT.